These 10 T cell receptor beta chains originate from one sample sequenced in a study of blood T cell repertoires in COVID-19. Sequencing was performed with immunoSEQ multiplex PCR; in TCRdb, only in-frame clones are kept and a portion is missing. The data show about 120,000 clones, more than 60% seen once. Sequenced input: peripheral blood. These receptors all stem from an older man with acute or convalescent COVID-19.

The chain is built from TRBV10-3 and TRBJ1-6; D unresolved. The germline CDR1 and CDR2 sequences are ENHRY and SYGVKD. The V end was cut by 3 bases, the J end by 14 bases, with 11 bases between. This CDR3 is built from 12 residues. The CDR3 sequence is CAISEGPEALHF. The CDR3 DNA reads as TGTGCCATCAGTGAAGGCCCCGAGGCCCTCCACTTT.

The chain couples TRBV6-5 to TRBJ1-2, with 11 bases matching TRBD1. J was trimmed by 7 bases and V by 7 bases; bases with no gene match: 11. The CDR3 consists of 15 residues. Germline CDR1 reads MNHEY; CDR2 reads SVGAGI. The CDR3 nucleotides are TGTGCCAGCAACCCGGGACAGGGGGTTATGGGTGGCTACACCTTC. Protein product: CASNPGQGVMGGYTF.

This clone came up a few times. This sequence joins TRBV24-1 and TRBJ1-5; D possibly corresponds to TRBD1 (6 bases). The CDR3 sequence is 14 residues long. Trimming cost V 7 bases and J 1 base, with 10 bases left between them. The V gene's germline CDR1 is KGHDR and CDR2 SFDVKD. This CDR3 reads CATRGRGSNQPQHF. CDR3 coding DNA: TGTGCCACCAGGGGAAGGGGGAGCAATCAGCCCCAGCATTTT.

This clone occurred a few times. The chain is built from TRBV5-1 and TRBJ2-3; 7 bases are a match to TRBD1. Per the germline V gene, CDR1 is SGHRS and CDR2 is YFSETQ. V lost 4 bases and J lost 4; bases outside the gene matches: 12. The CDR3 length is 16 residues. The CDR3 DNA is TGCGCCAGCAGCACCGGGCACAGGGGTTCGGCAGATACGCAGTATTTT. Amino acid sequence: CASSTGHRGSADTQYF. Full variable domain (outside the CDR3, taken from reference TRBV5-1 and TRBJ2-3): KAGVTQTPRYLIKTRGQQVTLSCSPISGHRSVSWYQQTPGQGLQFLFEYFSETQRNKGNFPGRFSGRQFSNSRSEMNVSTLELGDSALYLCASSTGHRGSADTQYFGPGTRLTVL.

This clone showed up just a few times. CDR3 in amino acids: CASQQGWQTGELFF. The CDR3 coding sequence is TGTGCCAGCCAGCAGGGGTGGCAAACCGGGGAGCTGTTTTTT. The chain joins TRBV7-3 to TRBJ2-2; D is possibly TRBD1 (6 bases). The CDR3 extends over 14 amino acids. V gave up 8 bases and J gave up 5 bases, with 15 bases separating them. Germline CDR1 reads SGHTA; CDR2 reads FQGTGA.

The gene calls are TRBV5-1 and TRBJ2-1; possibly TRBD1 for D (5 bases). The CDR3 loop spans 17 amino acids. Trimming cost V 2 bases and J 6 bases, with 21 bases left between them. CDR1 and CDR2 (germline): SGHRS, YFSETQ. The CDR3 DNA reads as TGCGCCAGCAGCTTTCCGGCAGGGCGGCTACAAGGCAATGAGCAGTTCTTC. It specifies CASSFPAGRLQGNEQFF.

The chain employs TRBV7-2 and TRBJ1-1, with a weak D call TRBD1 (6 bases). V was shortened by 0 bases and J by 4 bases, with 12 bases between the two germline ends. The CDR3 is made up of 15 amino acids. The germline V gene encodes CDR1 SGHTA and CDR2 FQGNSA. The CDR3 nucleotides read TGTGCCAGCAGCTTAGCGGGAGGGGGAGTCACTGAAGCTTTCTTT. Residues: CASSLAGGGVTEAFF.

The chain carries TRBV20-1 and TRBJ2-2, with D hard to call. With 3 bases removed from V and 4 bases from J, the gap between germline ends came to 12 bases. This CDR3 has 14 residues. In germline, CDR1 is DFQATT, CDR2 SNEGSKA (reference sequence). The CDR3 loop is CSASRSFGTGELFF. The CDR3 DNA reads TGCAGTGCTAGTCGGAGCTTTGGCACCGGGGAGCTGTTTTTT.

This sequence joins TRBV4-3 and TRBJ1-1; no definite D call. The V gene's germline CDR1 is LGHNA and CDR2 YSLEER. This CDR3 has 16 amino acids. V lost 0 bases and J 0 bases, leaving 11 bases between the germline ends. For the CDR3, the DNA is TGCGCCAGCAGCCAAGATGTGGGTGACATGAACACTGAAGCTTTCTTT. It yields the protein CASSQDVGDMNTEAFF.

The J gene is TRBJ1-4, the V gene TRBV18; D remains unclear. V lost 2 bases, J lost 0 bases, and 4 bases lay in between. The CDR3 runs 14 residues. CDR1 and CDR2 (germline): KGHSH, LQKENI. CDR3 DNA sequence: TGTGCCAGCTCACCAACTGCAACTAATGAAAAACTGTTTTTT. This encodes CASSPTATNEKLFF. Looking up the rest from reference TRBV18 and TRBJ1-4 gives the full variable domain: NAGVMQNPRHLVRRRGQEARLRCSPMKGHSHVYWYRQLPEEGLKFMVYLQKENIIDESGMPKERFSAEFPKEGPSILRIQQVVRGDSAAYFCASSPTATNEKLFFGSGTQLSVL.